The next 30 T cell receptor beta chains were all read from a single sample in a study of blood T cell repertoires in COVID-19 (TCRdb year 2020). The library was built by means of the immunoSEQ multiplex PCR assay. TCRdb provides this immuneACCESS table in a form limited to in-frame rearrangements. Some clones are lacking; in checked studies, under half of them reflect an unresolved V gene, and why the rest are absent is not known. For this sample there are approximately 210,000 clones; around 82% appear just once. Together, the top ten hold about a sixth of the sample. Sequences were obtained from PBMCs or T cells enriched from blood (not recorded which). These receptors were obtained from a woman in her 50s with acute COVID-19.

CDR3: CASSSQVVNTEAFF. CDR3 sequence (DNA): TGTGCCAGCAGCAGCCAGGTTGTGAACACTGAAGCTTTCTTT. The gene calls are TRBV3-1 (or the pseudogene TRBV3-2) and TRBJ1-1; D uncertain. The CDR3 consists of 14 residues. The germline V gene encodes CDR1 LGHDT and CDR2 YNNKEL (reference sequence). Trimming shortened V by 5 bases and J by 0 bases, and 10 bases separated the two germline ends.

The chain uses TRBV30 and TRBJ2-3; 7 bases agree with TRBD2. V dropped 2 bases and J dropped 2; count of bases not matched to a gene: 7. The germline V gene has CDR1 GTSNPN and CDR2 SVGIG (reference sequence). This CDR3 has 15 residues. CDR3 region: CAWSSASGNTDTQYF. The CDR3 DNA reads as TGTGCCTGGAGTTCGGCTAGCGGAAACACAGATACGCAGTATTTT.

CDR3 DNA: TGTGCCAGTGAGGACAGGGTGAACACTGAAGCTTTCTTT. Translated, it gives CASEDRVNTEAFF. This rearrangement joins TRBV19 to TRBJ1-1; 8 nucleotides align to TRBD1. Unmatched junction bases numbered 2, after V lost 8 bases and J lost 0 bases. Germline CDR1 reads LNHDA; CDR2 reads SQIVND (reference sequence). The CDR3 sequence is 13 residues long. The full variable domain, its missing parts supplied by reference TRBV19 and TRBJ1-1, is DGGITQSPKYLFRKEGQNVTLSCEQNLNHDAMYWYRQDPGQGLRLIYYSQIVNDFQKGDIAEGYSVSREKKESFPLTVTSAQKNPTAFYLCASEDRVNTEAFFGQGTRLTVV.

This chain uses TRBV5-1 with TRBJ1-2; D is perhaps TRBD1 (6 bases). This CDR3 has 15 residues. V lost 3 bases, J lost 0 bases, and 12 bases lay in between. CDR1 is SGHRS and CDR2 is YFSETQ in the germline V gene. CDR3 coding DNA: TGCGCCAGCAGCTACGGACAGTCAGCTAACTATGGCTACACCTTC. Translating it yields CASSYGQSANYGYTF.

This sequence joins TRBV5-4 and TRBJ2-1; D not certain. The CDR3 is 13 amino acids. The germline V gene has CDR1 SGHNT and CDR2 YYREEE (reference sequence). With 0 bases removed from V and 4 bases from J, the gap between germline ends came to 5 bases. The CDR3 here is CASSLALYNEQFF. For the CDR3, the DNA is TGTGCCAGCAGCTTGGCCCTATACAATGAGCAGTTCTTC.

V gene TRBV2 combines with J gene TRBJ2-3; 15 bases line up with TRBD2. There are 16 residues in the CDR3. With V trimmed by 11 bases and J by 2 bases, 8 bases remained unmatched. Germline assignment: CDR1 SNHLY and CDR2 FYNNEI. The CDR3 loop reads CALRTSGGGDTDTQYF. The CDR3 DNA reads as TGTGCCCTCCGGACTAGCGGGGGGGGAGACACAGATACGCAGTATTTT.

V is TRBV5-4 and J is TRBJ2-7, with D perhaps matching TRBD1 (6 bases). The CDR3 sequence is 14 residues long. Germline V gene sequence: CDR1 SGHNT, CDR2 YYREEE (reference sequence). V was shortened by 2 bases and J by 0 bases, with 9 bases between the two germline ends. The CDR3 sequence: CASSLQGSSYEQYV. In DNA form, the CDR3 reads TGTGCCAGCAGCTTACAGGGTAGCTCCTACGAGCAGTACGTC.

The chain employs TRBV5-6 and TRBJ1-5; TRBD1 aligns across 10 bases. The V and J ends lost 1 base and 5 bases, in that order; junction bases with no gene match: 9. The CDR3 runs 17 residues. Germline loops: CDR1 SGHDT, CDR2 YYEEEE. CDR3 in DNA: TGTGCCAGCAGCTTGTATACCTCAGGACAGGGGGATCAGCCCCAGCATTTT. Its protein is CASSLYTSGQGDQPQHF.

The V call is TRBV19, the J call TRBJ2-5; the match to TRBD1 covers 9 bases. V lost 5 bases to trimming and J lost 6 bases; unmatched junction nucleotides: 7. The CDR3 runs to 14 residues. The germline gives CDR1 LNHDA, CDR2 SQIVND (reference sequence). CDR3 loop: CASSPPDRGQTQYF. CDR3 nucleotides: TGTGCCAGTAGTCCGCCGGACAGGGGTCAGACCCAGTACTTC.

This clone turned up a few times. The chain is built from TRBV5-5 and TRBJ1-6; 8 nucleotides align to TRBD1. Trimming removed 8 bases from V and 6 bases from J; junction bases left unmatched: 4. This CDR3 is built from 13 residues. Per germline, CDR1 SGHKS and CDR2 YYEKEE (reference sequence). Written as DNA, the CDR3 is TGTGCCAGTTCGGGGACAGGTAATTCACCCCTCCACTTT. It yields the protein CASSGTGNSPLHF.

The chain's CDR3 is CASTVSSPNTGELFF. DNA for the CDR3: TGTGCCAGCACAGTGTCCAGTCCTAACACCGGGGAGCTGTTTTTT. The chain combines TRBV7-3 with TRBJ2-2; no definite D call. This CDR3 spans 15 amino acids. Germline V CDR1 and CDR2: SGHTA, FQGTGA. The V end lost 7 bases, the J end lost 2 bases, and 14 bases lay between the germline ends. Using reference TRBV7-3 and TRBJ2-2 for the parts outside the CDR3, the full variable domain is GAGVSQTPSNKVTEKGKYVELRCDPISGHTALYWYRQSLGQGPEFLIYFQGTGAADDSGLPNDRFFAVRPEGSVSTLKIQRTERGDSAVYLCASTVSSPNTGELFFGEGSRLTVL.

This clone was counted a few times. The V and J genes are TRBV6-1 and TRBJ1-3; D remains unclear. The CDR3 has 12 residues. CDR1 and CDR2 from the germline V gene are MNHNS and SASEGT. The V end was cut by 1 base, the J end by 8 bases, with 6 bases between. The CDR3: CASSEVRDTIYF. The CDR3 nucleotides are TGTGCCAGCAGTGAAGTTAGAGACACCATATATTTT.

The V call is TRBV10-3, the J call TRBJ2-3; TRBD1 matches at 9 bases. With 0 bases clipped from V and 4 bases from J, the junction kept 8 bases outside the gene matches. The CDR3 length is 17 residues. Germline assignment: CDR1 ENHRY and CDR2 SYGVKD. The CDR3, as DNA: TGTGCCATCAGTGAGTCAATCCTAACAGGGGGCTCAGATACGCAGTATTTT. Translation gives CAISESILTGGSDTQYF.

The CDR3 region is CASRQPSTDTQYF. CDR3 nucleotide sequence: TGCGCCAGTCGACAGCCGAGCACAGATACGCAGTATTTT. This chain links TRBV5-1 with TRBJ2-3; D possibly corresponds to TRBD1 (5 bases). The CDR3 contains 13 residues. Germline V gives CDR1 SGHRS, CDR2 YFSETQ. Trimming cost V 8 bases and J 0 bases, with 10 bases left between them.

This clone was observed a few times. The chain is built from TRBV11-3 and TRBJ1-1, with D possibly being TRBD1 (5 bases). V was clipped by 3 bases and J by 10 bases, with 15 bases between them. Looked up from germline, CDR1 is SGHNT and CDR2 is YENEEA. This CDR3 is 13 amino acids long. The chain's CDR3 is CASSLSAGRGAFF. CDR3 DNA sequence: TGTGCCAGCAGCTTGTCAGCAGGGAGGGGAGCTTTCTTT.

This clone was observed a few times. The chain combines TRBV5-1 with TRBJ2-1, with 9 bases identical to TRBD2. Germline-derived CDR1 and CDR2 are SGHRS and YFSETQ. V dropped 3 bases and J dropped 4; count of bases not matched to a gene: 11. There are 17 residues in the CDR3. The CDR3 region is CASSWAGLAGPYNEQFF. For the CDR3, the DNA is TGCGCCAGCAGCTGGGCTGGCCTAGCGGGGCCTTACAATGAGCAGTTCTTC.

The V gene is TRBV19, the J gene TRBJ2-4; possibly TRBD1 for D (6 bases). V was cut by 4 bases and J by 1 base, with 14 bases left in between. The CDR3 has 16 amino acids. The V gene's germline CDR1 is LNHDA and CDR2 SQIVND (reference sequence). The CDR3 coding sequence is TGTGCCAGTAGTAAGGACAGCCGTGGGGCCAAAAACATTCAGTACTTC. Translated: CASSKDSRGAKNIQYF.

The chain carries TRBV29-1 and TRBJ2-2, with D perhaps TRBD1 (6 bases). The V gene's germline CDR1 is SQVTM and CDR2 ANQGSEA. The CDR3 extends over 14 amino acids. Trimming shortened V by 7 bases and J by 4 bases, and 16 bases separated the two germline ends. The chain's CDR3 is CSASPDRSTGELFF. CDR3 bases: TGCAGCGCCTCCCCTGACAGGTCCACCGGGGAGCTGTTTTTT.

The genes are TRBV6-1 and TRBJ1-2; 8 bases fit TRBD1. The CDR3 is 15 residues long. The trim removed 2 bases at V and 7 bases at J, leaving 9 bases unmatched. The germline gives CDR1 MNHNS, CDR2 SASEGT. CDR3 region: CASSERRQGTSGYTF. The CDR3 region has the DNA TGTGCCAGCAGTGAAAGGAGACAGGGGACATCTGGCTACACCTTC.

The V gene is TRBV19, the J gene TRBJ1-2; D uncertain. V gave up 4 bases and J gave up 3 bases, with 6 bases separating them. CDR1 and CDR2 from the germline V gene are LNHDA and SQIVND (reference sequence). The CDR3 consists of 12 residues. The CDR3 bases are TGTGCCAGTAGTAAGTCAGACTATGGCTACACCTTC. Protein sequence: CASSKSDYGYTF.

J is TRBJ2-3 and V is TRBV4-1; 12 bases align to TRBD2. The J segment lost 2 bases and the V segment lost 4 bases, leaving 7 bases of the junction unmatched. Germline CDR1 reads MGHRA; CDR2 reads YSYEKL. The CDR3 sequence is 17 residues long. CDR3 protein: CASSRTRLAGATDTQYF. DNA for the CDR3: TGCGCCAGCAGCCGCACCCGACTAGCGGGGGCCACAGATACGCAGTATTTT.

J is TRBJ1-3 and V is TRBV7-3; 7 nucleotides line up with TRBD1. Germline V gene data show CDR1 as SGHTA and CDR2 as FQGTGA. CDR3 length: 15 amino acids. V lost 5 bases and J lost 3; bases outside the gene matches: 7. The CDR3 DNA reads TGTGCCAGCAGCCAACAGGGGAAGAGTGGAAACACCATATATTTT. Amino acid sequence: CASSQQGKSGNTIYF.

This clone was picked up many times. V is TRBV28 and J is TRBJ1-5, with 9 bases identical to TRBD1. This CDR3 comprises 16 residues. V shed 5 bases and J 0 bases; nucleotides not matched to a gene: 5. From germline, CDR1 is MDHEN and CDR2 SYDVKM. This chain's CDR3 is CASSPGQGYSNQPQHF. Here the CDR3 DNA reads TGTGCCAGCAGTCCGGGACAGGGATATAGCAATCAGCCCCAGCATTTT.

The chain is built from TRBV9 and TRBJ2-6; D perhaps matches TRBD1 (5 bases). The V and J ends lost 4 bases and 2 bases respectively, with 7 bases between them. The CDR3 has 14 amino acids. In germline, CDR1 is SGDLS, CDR2 YYNGEE. In DNA form, the CDR3 reads TGTGCCAGCAGCCCACAGGCTGGGGCCAACGTCCTGACTTTC. Its translation: CASSPQAGANVLTF.

This clone was detected once. This chain uses TRBV7-3 with TRBJ2-3, with 8 nucleotides matching TRBD1. The ends lost 4 bases at V and 3 bases at J; junction bases unmatched: 3. This CDR3 has 14 amino acids. Germline CDR1 is SGHTA and CDR2 is FQGTGA. The CDR3 DNA sequence: TGTGCCAGCAGCTCTGGACAGGGTACAGATACGCAGTATTTT. Translation: CASSSGQGTDTQYF.

For the CDR3, the DNA is TGTGCCAGCAGCCCCCAGGGCGGTTTCTCCTATAATTCACCCCTCCACTTT. Translated, it gives CASSPQGGFSYNSPLHF. The chain employs TRBV27 and TRBJ1-6; D possibly corresponds to TRBD1 (5 bases). This CDR3 contains 17 residues. V lost 6 bases to trimming and J lost 0 bases, with 15 bases between them. Germline V CDR1 and CDR2: MNHEY, SMNVEV (reference sequence).

This rearrangement joins TRBV7-2 to TRBJ1-6; 7 positions agree with TRBD1. The germline CDR1 and CDR2 sequences are SGHTA and FQGNSA. This CDR3 is built from 15 residues. Trimming removed 7 bases from V and 2 bases from J; junction bases left unmatched: 5. Written as DNA, the CDR3 is TGTGCCAGCAACCTAGACAGGGCCTATAATTCACCCCTCCACTTT. The encoded protein is CASNLDRAYNSPLHF.

This chain connects TRBV6-6 to TRBJ1-5; the D is unclear. The length of the CDR3 is 15 residues. Germline V gene sequence: CDR1 MNHNY, CDR2 SVGAGI (reference sequence). V was pared by 0 bases and J by 4 bases, with 10 bases between. The CDR3 DNA is TGTGCCAGCAGTTACTCGCGAGGGTGGAATCAGCCCCAGCATTTT. Its protein is CASSYSRGWNQPQHF.

CDR3 DNA: TGTGCCAGCAGTTACAGGGGGCACGCGTGGGGCTACACCTTC. Encoded protein: CASSYRGHAWGYTF. This chain connects TRBV6-5 to TRBJ1-2; TRBD1 aligns across 7 bases. The CDR3 covers 14 residues. V was pared by 2 bases and J by 8 bases, with 8 bases of the junction left unmatched. Per the germline V gene, CDR1 is MNHEY and CDR2 is SVGAGI.

The rearrangement uses TRBV18 and TRBJ1-5, with a tentative D call TRBD1 (6 bases). The CDR3 loop spans 12 amino acids. Trimming took 6 bases from V and 6 from J, leaving 9 bases between them. The germline V gene has CDR1 KGHSH and CDR2 LQKENI. Written as DNA, the CDR3 is TGTGCCAGCTCGAAACAGGGTCAGCCCCAGCATTTT. Translated, it gives CASSKQGQPQHF.